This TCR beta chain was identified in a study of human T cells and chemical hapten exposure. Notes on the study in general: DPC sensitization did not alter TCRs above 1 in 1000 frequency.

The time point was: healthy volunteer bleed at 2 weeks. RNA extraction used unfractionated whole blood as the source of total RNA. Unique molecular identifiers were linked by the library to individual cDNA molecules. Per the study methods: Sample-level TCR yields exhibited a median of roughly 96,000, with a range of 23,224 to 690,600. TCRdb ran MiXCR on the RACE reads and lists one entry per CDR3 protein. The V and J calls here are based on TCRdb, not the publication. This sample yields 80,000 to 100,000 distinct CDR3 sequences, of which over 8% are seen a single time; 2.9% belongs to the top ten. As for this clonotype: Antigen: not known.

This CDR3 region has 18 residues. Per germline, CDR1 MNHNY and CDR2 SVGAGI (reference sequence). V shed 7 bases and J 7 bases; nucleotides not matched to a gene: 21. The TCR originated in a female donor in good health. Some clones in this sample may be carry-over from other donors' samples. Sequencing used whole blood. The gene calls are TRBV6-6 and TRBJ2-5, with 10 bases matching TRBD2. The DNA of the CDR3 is TGTGCCAGCAAAATGAACTCCCAAGCGGGAGGGCCGGGTTTGACCCAGTACTTC. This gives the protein CASKMNSQAGGPGLTQYF.